This TCR beta chain was recorded in a study of blood T cells in healthy people across ages. This clonotype has a count of ten or more. A second PCR of 7 to 11 cycles used a sample-barcoded 5' primer and a J-beta primer mix. TCRdb fed the 5' RACE reads into MiXCR, producing one record per CDR3 protein. This sample yields 1.5 million to 2 million distinct CDR3 sequences, of which 35% to 50% are seen a single time; about 21% belongs to the top ten. The receptor was isolated from a human donor in good health. The sample taken for sequencing was blood.

The CDR3 DNA reads as TGTGCCAGCAGCCCCGGGACAGGTAGCACAGATACGCAGTATTTT. Its translation is CASSPGTGSTDTQYF. V usage is TRBV28 and J usage is TRBJ2-3; 8 bases map to TRBD1. V shed 6 bases, J shed 0 bases, and the junction held 5 bases outside the gene matches. The CDR3 covers 15 residues. Germline V CDR1 and CDR2: MDHEN, SYDVKM.